Shown below are 24 T cell receptor beta chains from a single sample sequenced in a study of cytomegalovirus exposure and HLA in healthy donors. The PCR made use of 60 Vbeta and 13 Jbeta primers. Profiling relied on immunoSEQ multiplex PCR, and the TCRdb table lists in-frame clones only, not all of them. This sample has roughly 200,000 clones, with approximately 70% found just once. Sequencing used PBMCs. The receptors here all came from a woman between 25 and 40 years old in good health and CMV-seronegative.

This clone was detected a few times. The V and J genes are TRBV6-6 and TRBJ2-7, with TRBD2 as a possible D gene (6 bases). The CDR3 runs to 14 residues. Looked up from germline, CDR1 is MNHNY and CDR2 is SVGAGI (reference sequence). Trimming shortened V by 6 bases and J by 4 bases, and 16 bases separated the two germline ends. CDR3 coding DNA: TGTGCCAGCAGGGACGGGACTTATGCTTACGAGCAGTACTTC. It specifies CASRDGTYAYEQYF.

In DNA, the CDR3 is TGTGCCAGTAAGGGGGCACTAGTAGAGACCCAGTACTTC. Translation gives CASKGALVETQYF. The genes are TRBV19 and TRBJ2-5; 7 bases align to TRBD1. Germline CDR1 reads LNHDA; CDR2 reads SQIVND (reference sequence). The junction had 6 bases not matched to a gene; V was cut back by 7 bases and J by 4 bases. The CDR3 consists of 13 residues.

This clone occurred a few times. The CDR3 nucleotides read TGTGCCAGCAGCTTAGACCCCGGGACTGACTACTACGAGCAGTACTTC. Amino acid sequence: CASSLDPGTDYYEQYF. The chain has TRBV11-2 and TRBJ2-7; a weak D match, TRBD2 (6 bases). This CDR3 has 16 residues. V was trimmed by 0 bases and J by 3 bases, leaving 15 bases between them. Germline loops: CDR1 SGHAT, CDR2 FQNNGV.

This clone has just one count. The chain carries TRBV7-2 and TRBJ2-7; D uncertain. Trimming removed 1 base at V and 3 bases at J, with 7 bases between. This CDR3 has 13 residues. Germline V gene data show CDR1 as SGHTA and CDR2 as FQGNSA. The CDR3 DNA reads as TGTGCCAGCAGCTTAGTGGCAGGCTACGAGCAGTACTTC. Its translation is CASSLVAGYEQYF.

This chain uses TRBV6-1 with TRBJ2-1; D possibly corresponds to TRBD1 (5 bases). This CDR3 spans 14 amino acids. The germline gives CDR1 MNHNS, CDR2 SASEGT. The V and J ends lost 8 bases and 2 bases respectively, with 13 bases between them. CDR3 loop: CASRLGATYNEQFF. The CDR3 DNA reads TGTGCCAGCCGTCTTGGGGCTACCTACAATGAGCAGTTCTTC.

This rearrangement joins TRBV7-2 to TRBJ2-5; D not certain. The V gene's germline CDR1 is SGHTA and CDR2 FQGNSA. The CDR3 length is 16 residues. The ends were cut back, 5 bases at V and 0 bases at J, with 16 bases in the middle. This chain's CDR3 is CASSPLPRTNQETQYF. The CDR3 region has the DNA TGTGCCAGCAGCCCATTGCCCAGAACCAACCAAGAGACCCAGTACTTC.

The rearrangement joins TRBV7-9 to TRBJ2-7; a possible D gene is TRBD1 (5 bases). This CDR3 is 16 amino acids long. Germline-derived CDR1 and CDR2 are SEHNR and FQNEAQ (reference sequence). Trimming stripped 4 bases from V and 1 base from J, with 17 bases between. The CDR3 region has the DNA TGTGCCAGCAGCTCCTCTGACAGTCTAATTTCCTACGAGCAGTACTTC. Translating gives CASSSSDSLISYEQYF.

The chain employs TRBV5-4 and TRBJ1-2, with D possibly TRBD1 on 6 matching bases. V shed 4 bases and J shed 0 bases, with 10 bases lying between them. Germline loops: CDR1 SGHNT, CDR2 YYREEE (reference sequence). This CDR3 contains 14 residues. CDR3 sequence: CASSTDRANYGYTF. The CDR3 DNA reads as TGTGCCAGCAGCACGGACAGAGCTAACTATGGCTACACCTTC.

The chain carries TRBV19 and TRBJ2-7, with TRBD1 matching 7 bases. V lost 3 bases, J lost 2 bases, and 7 bases stayed unmatched. The CDR3 spans 15 residues. Germline loops: CDR1 LNHDA, CDR2 SQIVND (reference sequence). The CDR3: CASSIGTASTYEQYF. The CDR3 DNA sequence: TGTGCCAGTAGTATCGGGACAGCCTCTACCTACGAGCAGTACTTC.

The rearrangement joins TRBV30 to TRBJ2-7; 10 bases agree with TRBD1. Losses at the gene ends were 2 bases for V and 4 bases for J; bases not matched to a gene: 11. This CDR3 has 16 amino acids. Germline assignment: CDR1 GTSNPN and CDR2 SVGIG (reference sequence). This CDR3 is CAWSPNRQGAGYEQYF. In DNA form, the CDR3 reads TGTGCCTGGAGTCCCAACCGACAGGGGGCGGGGTACGAGCAGTACTTC. Combining the CDR3 with reference TRBV30 and TRBJ2-7 gives the whole variable domain SQTIHQWPATLVQPVGSPLSLECTVEGTSNPNLYWYRQAAGRGLQLLFYSVGIGQISSEVPQNLSASRPQDRQFILSSKKLLLSDSGFYLCAWSPNRQGAGYEQYFGPGTRLTVT.

The V call is TRBV30, the J call TRBJ1-1; TRBD1 matches at 8 bases. Unmatched junction bases numbered 4, after V lost 0 bases and J lost 4 bases. The CDR3 extends over 14 amino acids. Germline-derived CDR1 and CDR2 are GTSNPN and SVGIG (reference sequence). The CDR3 coding sequence is TGTGCCTGGAGTGTACTGGACAGGGCCACTGAAGCTTTCTTT. Its translation: CAWSVLDRATEAFF.

The gene calls are TRBV6-1 and TRBJ2-3, with D perhaps matching TRBD2 (6 bases). The CDR3 totals 14 residues. Germline loops: CDR1 MNHNS, CDR2 SASEGT. V gave up 2 bases and J gave up 4 bases, with 10 bases separating them. CDR3 amino acids: CASSEQAGSDTQYF. For the CDR3, the DNA is TGTGCCAGCAGTGAACAGGCGGGGTCAGATACGCAGTATTTT.

This clone has just a few counts. The chain joins TRBV10-1 to TRBJ2-2; 9 bases match TRBD2. The CDR3 runs 15 residues. Trimming removed 5 bases from V and 5 bases from J; junction bases left unmatched: 6. Germline-derived CDR1 and CDR2 are WNHNN and SYGVQD (reference sequence). This chain's CDR3 is CASSLLAGGTGELFF. CDR3 bases: TGCGCCAGCAGTTTACTAGCGGGCGGGACCGGGGAGCTGTTTTTT.

The chain links TRBV5-1 to TRBJ2-7, with TRBD2 as a possible D gene (5 bases). The CDR3 has 15 residues. V shed 3 bases and J shed 0 bases, with 13 bases lying between them. Germline V gene data show CDR1 as SGHRS and CDR2 as YFSETQ. The CDR3: CASSSLRGSSYEQYF. The CDR3 nucleotides are TGCGCCAGCAGCTCCCTTCGCGGGTCCTCCTACGAGCAGTACTTC.

The chain joins TRBV19 to TRBJ2-7; no reliable D call. CDR1 and CDR2 (germline): LNHDA, SQIVND (reference sequence). V was trimmed by 5 bases and J by 6 bases, leaving 20 bases between them. The CDR3 contains 15 residues. Here the CDR3 reads CASSPLVSAVGEQYF. CDR3 nucleotides: TGTGCCAGTAGTCCCCTAGTCTCTGCGGTGGGCGAGCAGTACTTC. The complete variable domain, with remaining parts taken from reference TRBV19 and TRBJ2-7, reads DGGITQSPKYLFRKEGQNVTLSCEQNLNHDAMYWYRQDPGQGLRLIYYSQIVNDFQKGDIAEGYSVSREKKESFPLTVTSAQKNPTAFYLCASSPLVSAVGEQYFGPGTRLTVT.

This chain connects TRBV27 to TRBJ2-7; D may be TRBD1 (6 bases). This CDR3 is 13 amino acids long. The ends were cut back, 4 bases at V and 3 bases at J, with 10 bases in the middle. Germline V gene lookup returns CDR1 MNHEY and CDR2 SMNVEV (reference sequence). CDR3 residues: CASSSTGLYEQYF. The CDR3 DNA reads TGTGCCAGCAGTTCGACAGGACTCTACGAGCAGTACTTC.

This clone came up a few times. The chain combines TRBV5-6 with TRBJ2-7; D is undetermined. Trimming pared 0 bases from V and 0 bases from J, leaving 7 bases between. The CDR3 sequence is 14 residues long. Germline V CDR1 and CDR2: SGHDT, YYEEEE. The CDR3 nucleotides read TGTGCCAGCAGCTTGGACCAGAACTCCTACGAGCAGTACTTC. It is translated as CASSLDQNSYEQYF. Based on the CDR3 plus reference TRBV5-6 and TRBJ2-7, the full variable domain is DAGVTQSPTHLIKTRGQQVTLRCSPKSGHDTVSWYQQALGQGPQFIFQYYEEEERQRGNFPDRFSGHQFPNYSSELNVNALLLGDSALYLCASSLDQNSYEQYFGPGTRLTVT.

The rearrangement uses TRBV5-1 and TRBJ2-1; perhaps TRBD2 as D (5 bases). Germline lookup yields CDR1 SGHRS and CDR2 YFSETQ. V lost 0 bases and J 6 bases, leaving 16 bases between the germline ends. CDR3 size: 16 residues. The CDR3: CASSLVVSAIGNEQFF. CDR3 nucleotide sequence: TGCGCCAGCAGCTTGGTAGTTAGCGCTATCGGCAATGAGCAGTTCTTC.

The chain combines TRBV7-7 with TRBJ2-7; 12 bases fit TRBD2. Germline values: CDR1 SSHAT, CDR2 FNYEAQ (reference sequence). After removal of 5 bases from V and 2 bases from J, the junction contained 4 bases not matched to a gene. This CDR3 is built from 15 residues. The CDR3 nucleotides read TGTGCCAGCAGCCCCGGACTAGCGGGGACCTACGAGCAGTACTTC. Encoded protein: CASSPGLAGTYEQYF.

The V and J genes are TRBV11-2 and TRBJ1-2; D not resolved. The CDR3 contains 14 residues. Looked up from germline, CDR1 is SGHAT and CDR2 is FQNNGV. Trimming took 4 bases from V and 3 from J, leaving 12 bases between them. The CDR3: CASSSYGSYYGYTF. The CDR3 region has the DNA TGTGCCAGCAGCTCATATGGCAGTTACTATGGCTACACCTTC.

The chain is built from TRBV5-6 and TRBJ2-3, with 10 bases lining up with TRBD1. The length of the CDR3 is 14 residues. Germline V gene data show CDR1 as SGHDT and CDR2 as YYEEEE. V trimming: 4 bases; J trimming: 6 bases; junction bases outside the gene matches: 5. The DNA for the CDR3 is TGTGCCAGCAGCCGACAGGGGGCCGGGGATACGCAGTATTTT. Its translation is CASSRQGAGDTQYF.

The rearrangement uses TRBV7-2 and TRBJ2-5; tentative D call: TRBD2 (6 bases). CDR1 SGHTA and CDR2 FQGNSA come from the germline V gene. The ends were cut back, 5 bases at V and 10 bases at J, with 17 bases in the middle. This CDR3 contains 13 residues. The CDR3: CASSVGTFQGQYF. The CDR3 DNA reads TGTGCCAGCAGCGTCGGGACTTTCCAAGGCCAGTACTTC.

This chain links TRBV5-1 with TRBJ2-2, with D possibly TRBD1 on 6 matching bases. This CDR3 is built from 14 residues. Germline lookup yields CDR1 SGHRS and CDR2 YFSETQ. Trimming shortened V by 5 bases and J by 2 bases, and 10 bases separated the two germline ends. The CDR3 DNA is TGCGCCAGCAGAGGCAGGGGCAACACCGGGGAGCTGTTTTTT. It yields the protein CASRGRGNTGELFF.

The chain combines TRBV11-3 with TRBJ2-5, with 10 bases fitting TRBD2. Germline CDR1 SGHNT, CDR2 YENEEA. J was trimmed by 1 base and V by 1 base; bases with no gene match: 3. The CDR3 consists of 16 residues. The CDR3, as DNA: TGTGCCAGCAGCTTAGCCGGGACTAGCGCCCAAGAGACCCAGTACTTC. Translating gives CASSLAGTSAQETQYF.